One sample yielded the 22 T cell receptor beta chains listed below, sequenced in a study of blood T cell repertoires in COVID-19 (dated by TCRdb to 2019 to 2021). The library was built by means of the immunoSEQ multiplex PCR assay. This immuneACCESS table, as held by TCRdb, lists in-frame sequences with V and J called but not all clones. Of the missing ones, under half trace to an unresolved V gene in checked studies; the others have no known cause. This sample lists over 150,000 clones; over 80% were detected once. The top ten clonotypes cover about a tenth of the sample. Sequenced sample: peripheral blood. The receptors derive from a woman aged 80 or over with active or convalescent COVID-19.

The rearrangement uses TRBV27 and TRBJ1-1; 8 nucleotides align to TRBD1. Germline lookup yields CDR1 MNHEY and CDR2 SMNVEV (reference sequence). Trimming at V came to 4 bases and at J to 1 base, leaving 8 bases not matched to a gene. There are 16 residues in the CDR3. This CDR3 reads CASSSRGPKKNTEAFF. In DNA, the CDR3 is TGTGCCAGCAGTTCCAGGGGGCCCAAGAAGAACACTGAAGCTTTCTTT.

This chain joins TRBV5-8 and TRBJ1-5, with TRBD1 as a possible D gene (5 bases). CDR1 and CDR2 (germline): SGHTS, YDEGEE. The CDR3 consists of 17 residues. V gave up 3 bases and J gave up 0 bases, with 16 bases separating them. The CDR3 DNA reads TGTGCCAGCAGCTCAACCCGCGGGACGGGTAGCAATCAGCCCCAGCATTTT. Translated, it gives CASSSTRGTGSNQPQHF.

J is TRBJ1-4 and V is TRBV6-5, with 7 bases lining up with TRBD1. Germline values: CDR1 MNHEY, CDR2 SVGAGI. J gave up 8 bases and V 10 bases, and 7 bases lay outside the gene matches. The CDR3 has 12 residues. CDR3 in DNA: TGTGCCACCCAAGACAGGGCGGAAAAACTGTTTTTT. Protein product: CATQDRAEKLFF.

The genes are TRBV4-2 and TRBJ2-7, with a weak D call TRBD1 (7 bases). The germline gives CDR1 LGHNA, CDR2 YNFKEQ. The CDR3 runs to 16 residues. Trimming left V 1 base short and J 0 bases short, with 13 bases between. The CDR3 sequence: CASSQVSGGSSYEQYF. The DNA of the CDR3 is TGTGCCAGCAGCCAAGTCTCAGGGGGGAGCTCCTACGAGCAGTACTTC.

The gene calls are TRBV6-6 and TRBJ2-2, with 12 bases matching TRBD2. The CDR3 runs 18 residues. From germline, CDR1 is MNHNY and CDR2 SVGAGI (reference sequence). V was pared by 5 bases and J by 2 bases, with 9 bases of the junction left unmatched. CDR3 DNA sequence: TGTGCCAGCAGTCGCCTAGCGGGGGGGCCTGTTAACACCGGGGAGCTGTTTTTT. Protein sequence: CASSRLAGGPVNTGELFF.

The chain links TRBV5-1 to TRBJ1-2, with D uncertain. Trimming removed 4 bases from V and 2 bases from J, with 12 bases in between. CDR3 length equals 14 residues. The germline V gene encodes CDR1 SGHRS and CDR2 YFSETQ. In DNA, the CDR3 is TGCGCCAGCAGCGAAGGTAAGAGGAACTATGGCTACACCTTC. Translating it yields CASSEGKRNYGYTF.

The V gene is TRBV3-1 (or the pseudogene TRBV3-2), the J gene TRBJ1-2; the D gene is possibly TRBD1 (6 bases). The germline CDR1 and CDR2 sequences are LGHDT and YNNKEL (reference sequence). The CDR3 is 13 amino acids. V was shortened by 3 bases and J by 6 bases, with 11 bases between the two germline ends. CDR3 nucleotide sequence: TGTGCCAGCAGCCATTGTCAGGGGAATGGCTACACCTTC. It translates to CASSHCQGNGYTF.

In this sample, this clone turned up a few times. The genes are TRBV27 and TRBJ1-4; D remains unclear. Trimming left V 3 bases short and J 4 bases short, with 12 bases between. This CDR3 region has 15 residues. Germline CDR1 MNHEY, CDR2 SMNVEV (reference sequence). In DNA, the CDR3 is TGTGCCAGCAGTTTCGGGAGCAGAAGTAATGAAAAACTGTTTTTT. This translates into CASSFGSRSNEKLFF.

The rearrangement links TRBV7-2 to TRBJ1-6, with a tentative D call TRBD1 (5 bases). Germline V gene sequence: CDR1 SGHTA, CDR2 FQGNSA. This CDR3 comprises 15 residues. Trimming left V 5 bases short and J 9 bases short, with 17 bases between. As DNA, the CDR3 is TGTGCCAGCAGCGAATTCGGGACTACCTCTTCACCCCTCCACTTT. Translated: CASSEFGTTSSPLHF.

J is TRBJ2-5 and V is TRBV7-2, with D possibly TRBD2 on 5 matching bases. Germline V CDR1 and CDR2: SGHTA, FQGNSA. With 5 bases removed from V and 5 bases from J, the gap between germline ends came to 21 bases. This CDR3 comprises 16 residues. CDR3 sequence: CASSKRTGFGMETQYF. CDR3 coding DNA: TGTGCCAGCAGCAAAAGGACTGGCTTCGGGATGGAGACCCAGTACTTC.

This clone was observed a few times. This sequence joins TRBV19 and TRBJ1-1; 10 bases map to TRBD1. The CDR3 is made up of 17 amino acids. CDR1 LNHDA and CDR2 SQIVND come from the germline V gene (reference sequence). Unmatched junction bases numbered 16, after V lost 6 bases and J lost 6 bases. CDR3 DNA: TGTGCCAGTAGCCATATTATAGGACAGGGGGAACGTGCTGAAGCTTTCTTT. Its protein is CASSHIIGQGERAEAFF.

The gene calls are TRBV5-1 and TRBJ2-7, with TRBD2 matching over 9 bases. This CDR3 region has 15 residues. Trimming removed 5 bases from V and 0 bases from J; junction bases left unmatched: 6. CDR1 is SGHRS, CDR2 YFSETQ, per germline. CDR3: CASRRISGGSYEQYF. As DNA, the CDR3 is TGCGCCAGCAGACGAATTAGCGGGGGCTCCTACGAGCAGTACTTC. The full variable domain, its missing parts supplied by reference TRBV5-1 and TRBJ2-7, is KAGVTQTPRYLIKTRGQQVTLSCSPISGHRSVSWYQQTPGQGLQFLFEYFSETQRNKGNFPGRFSGRQFSNSRSEMNVSTLELGDSALYLCASRRISGGSYEQYFGPGTRLTVT.

The V gene is TRBV4-3, the J gene TRBJ2-6; no clear D gene. The CDR3 contains 19 residues. V was cut by 0 bases and J by 1 base, with 16 bases left in between. Germline lookup yields CDR1 LGHNA and CDR2 YSLEER. CDR3 region: CASSQEAISKRSGANVLTF. DNA of the CDR3: TGCGCCAGCAGCCAAGAGGCCATAAGTAAAAGATCTGGGGCCAACGTCCTGACTTTC.

The chain links TRBV3-1 (or the pseudogene TRBV3-2) to TRBJ2-2; 8 nucleotides align to TRBD2. Germline loops: CDR1 LGHDT, CDR2 YNNKEL (reference sequence). This CDR3 region has 15 residues. Unmatched junction bases numbered 7, after V lost 5 bases and J lost 5 bases. Written as DNA, the CDR3 is TGTGCCAGCAGCTCCCGGGGGGGGATTACCGGGGAGCTGTTTTTT. Translated, it gives CASSSRGGITGELFF.

This rearrangement joins TRBV19 to TRBJ1-6; 7 bases are shared with TRBD1. Losses at the gene ends were 6 bases for V and 14 bases for J; bases not matched to a gene: 19. CDR3 length: 16 residues. CDR1 and CDR2 from the germline V gene are LNHDA and SQIVND (reference sequence). CDR3 loop: CASRPGRDSILDTLHF. Here the CDR3 DNA reads TGTGCCAGTAGACCCGGTCGGGACAGCATCTTGGACACCCTCCACTTT. The complete variable domain, with remaining parts taken from reference TRBV19 and TRBJ1-6, reads DGGITQSPKYLFRKEGQNVTLSCEQNLNHDAMYWYRQDPGQGLRLIYYSQIVNDFQKGDIAEGYSVSREKKESFPLTVTSAQKNPTAFYLCASRPGRDSILDTLHFGNGTRLTVT.

The chain recombines TRBV10-1 with TRBJ1-2, with TRBD1 as a possible D gene (5 bases). Germline V CDR1 and CDR2: WNHNN, SYGVQD (reference sequence). The length of the CDR3 is 13 residues. V dropped 2 bases and J dropped 4 bases, with 8 bases sitting between them. In DNA form, the CDR3 reads TGCGCCAGCAGTGAGAACAGGTTCTATGGCTACACCTTC. Its translation: CASSENRFYGYTF.

The gene calls are TRBV30 and TRBJ1-2; possibly TRBD1 for D (6 bases). The CDR3 has 12 amino acids. Germline CDR1 reads GTSNPN; CDR2 reads SVGIG (reference sequence). Trimming stripped 4 bases from V and 2 bases from J, with 8 bases between. CDR3 nucleotides: TGTGCCTGGATGGGGGCCAACTATGGCTACACCTTC. This codes for CAWMGANYGYTF.

The rearrangement joins TRBV19 to TRBJ2-3; 12 nucleotides align to TRBD2. The CDR3 consists of 15 residues. The V gene's germline CDR1 is LNHDA and CDR2 SQIVND (reference sequence). With 7 bases clipped from V and 4 bases from J, the junction kept 6 bases outside the gene matches. The DNA for the CDR3 is TGTGCCAGTACTAGCGGGAGGGGGGTTGCAGATACGCAGTATTTT. Translated, it gives CASTSGRGVADTQYF. The entire variable domain, with the rest obtained from reference TRBV19 and TRBJ2-3, is as follows: DGGITQSPKYLFRKEGQNVTLSCEQNLNHDAMYWYRQDPGQGLRLIYYSQIVNDFQKGDIAEGYSVSREKKESFPLTVTSAQKNPTAFYLCASTSGRGVADTQYFGPGTRLTVL.

This clone was detected a few times. The chain carries TRBV11-2 and TRBJ2-5; 10 bases fit TRBD2. From germline, CDR1 is SGHAT and CDR2 FQNNGV. V was clipped by 6 bases and J by 12 bases; unmatched bases: 7. This CDR3 is 12 amino acids long. The CDR3 loop is CASRRAGTSEYF. CDR3 sequence (DNA): TGTGCCAGCAGAAGAGCCGGGACTAGCGAGTACTTC.

This chain links TRBV5-1 with TRBJ1-2; D is ambiguous. Germline V gene lookup returns CDR1 SGHRS and CDR2 YFSETQ. Trimming shortened V by 0 bases and J by 11 bases, and 8 bases separated the two germline ends. This CDR3 contains 11 residues. CDR3 sequence reads: CASSLGQSYTF. CDR3 DNA: TGCGCCAGCAGCTTGGGACAAAGTTACACCTTC.

The chain joins TRBV19 to TRBJ2-3; no definite D call. There are 14 residues in the CDR3. The ends were cut back, 6 bases at V and 1 base at J, with 11 bases in the middle. Germline CDR1 is LNHDA and CDR2 is SQIVND (reference sequence). CDR3 DNA sequence: TGTGCCAGTAGAAACTCCCGCCGCACAGATACGCAGTATTTT. Its protein is CASRNSRRTDTQYF.

The chain uses TRBV7-2 and TRBJ2-1; the match to TRBD1 covers 7 bases. J lost 4 bases, V lost 3 bases, and 6 bases had no gene match. The CDR3 runs to 15 residues. Germline V gene lookup returns CDR1 SGHTA and CDR2 FQGNSA. The CDR3 region is CASSLDRQKYNEQFF. CDR3 DNA: TGTGCCAGCAGCTTGGACAGGCAGAAATACAATGAGCAGTTCTTC.